These 12 T cell receptor beta chains share one sample of origin, sequenced in a study of CD4 T cells in relation to SARS-CoV-2 and coronaviruses. Before the COVID-19 pandemic, during about 2011-2019, CD4+ T cells were taken from unexposed donors. Profiled with immunoSEQ multiplex PCR; TCRdb holds only in-frame clones, not every one. Of about 68,000 clones in the sample, over 90% were seen once. What was sequenced was naive CD4+ T cells from PBMCs. Documented subset: naive CD4+ T cells isolated by negative enrichment. Source of these receptors: a human donor in good health.

In this sample, this clone turned up once. The chain uses TRBV6-4 and TRBJ2-1, with D perhaps matching TRBD1 or TRBD2 (5 bases each). The CDR3 length is 15 residues. CDR1 and CDR2 (germline): MRHNA, SNTAGT. Trimming shortened V by 4 bases and J by 5 bases, and 15 bases separated the two germline ends. CDR3: CASSVEPLGDNEQFF. Written as DNA, the CDR3 is TGTGCCAGCAGTGTTGAGCCCCTGGGGGACAATGAGCAGTTCTTC.

This chain joins TRBV5-1 and TRBJ2-5; tentative D call: TRBD1 (5 bases). This CDR3 spans 15 amino acids. Germline V lookup: CDR1 SGHRS, CDR2 YFSETQ. The V and J ends lost 0 bases and 5 bases respectively, with 14 bases between them. This CDR3 reads CASSLGPGLWETQYF. The CDR3 region has the DNA TGCGCCAGCAGCTTGGGCCCAGGGCTTTGGGAGACCCAGTACTTC.

The chain couples TRBV25-1 to TRBJ1-1; D might be TRBD1 (5 bases). Between the trimmed V and J ends, which lost 6 bases and 2 bases, there was a span of 7 bases. The CDR3 totals 12 residues. Per germline, CDR1 MGHDK and CDR2 SYGVNS. The CDR3 spells CASRRDNTEAFF. Here the CDR3 DNA reads TGTGCCAGCAGAAGGGACAACACTGAAGCTTTCTTT. The whole variable domain, remainder taken from reference TRBV25-1 and TRBJ1-1, is EADIYQTPRYLVIGTGKKITLECSQTMGHDKMYWYQQDPGMELHLIHYSYGVNSTEKGDLSSESTVSRIRTEHFPLTLESARPSHTSQYLCASRRDNTEAFFGQGTRLTVV.

The chain joins TRBV9 to TRBJ1-3; D might be TRBD1 (6 bases). With 0 bases removed from V and 3 bases from J, the gap between germline ends came to 13 bases. Per germline, CDR1 SGDLS and CDR2 YYNGEE. CDR3 size: 16 residues. CDR3 loop: CASSVGSQGGGNTIYF. The CDR3 DNA is TGTGCCAGCAGCGTAGGGTCACAGGGTGGTGGAAACACCATATATTTT.

The rearrangement joins TRBV19 to TRBJ1-1, with 12 bases identical to TRBD1. Germline V CDR1 and CDR2: LNHDA, SQIVND (reference sequence). CDR3 length equals 18 residues. The V gene end was trimmed by 3 bases and the J gene end by 2 bases; junction bases not matched to a gene: 10. This CDR3 reads CASSINRDRGRLNTEAFF. The CDR3 DNA is TGTGCCAGTAGTATCAACCGGGACAGGGGGCGTTTAAACACTGAAGCTTTCTTT.

This sequence joins TRBV18 and TRBJ1-4; tentative D call: TRBD1 (6 bases). Germline CDR1 is KGHSH and CDR2 is LQKENI. The CDR3 runs to 15 residues. V was cut by 0 bases and J by 3 bases, with 8 bases left in between. The CDR3 coding sequence is TGTGCCAGCTCACCACCGGAGGGGGCTAATGAAAAACTGTTTTTT. Its protein product is CASSPPEGANEKLFF.

The chain recombines TRBV7-2 with TRBJ2-7; D is unresolved. Trimming removed 4 bases at V and 0 bases at J, with 13 bases between. This CDR3 comprises 15 residues. Germline V CDR1 and CDR2: SGHTA, FQGNSA. The DNA of the CDR3 is TGTGCCAGCAGCTCTAGGGCATATCCCTCCTACGAGCAGTACTTC. This translates into CASSSRAYPSYEQYF.

This clone was observed once. The chain is built from TRBV19 and TRBJ1-2; no clear D. Germline V gene sequence: CDR1 LNHDA, CDR2 SQIVND (reference sequence). V lost 5 bases and J lost 5, with 21 bases in between. The length of the CDR3 is 16 residues. CDR3 residues: CASSSRLHPQGYGYTF. In nucleotides, the CDR3 is TGTGCCAGTAGTTCAAGGCTTCATCCGCAAGGGTATGGCTACACCTTC. The entire variable domain, with the rest obtained from reference TRBV19 and TRBJ1-2, is as follows: DGGITQSPKYLFRKEGQNVTLSCEQNLNHDAMYWYRQDPGQGLRLIYYSQIVNDFQKGDIAEGYSVSREKKESFPLTVTSAQKNPTAFYLCASSSRLHPQGYGYTFGSGTRLTVV.

V usage is TRBV5-1 and J usage is TRBJ2-7, with a possible D match to TRBD2 (7 bases). The CDR3 has 18 residues. Trimming removed 0 bases at V and 3 bases at J, with 22 bases between. Germline V gene lookup returns CDR1 SGHRS and CDR2 YFSETQ. The CDR3 region is CASSLEGGGPGRHYEQYF. CDR3 DNA: TGCGCCAGCAGCTTGGAGGGAGGGGGACCGGGACGTCACTACGAGCAGTACTTC.

The CDR3: CASSSRAGASSGNTIYF. The DNA for the CDR3 is TGTGCCAGCAGCTCCCGGGCAGGGGCCAGCTCTGGAAACACCATATATTTT. The chain carries TRBV7-2 and TRBJ1-3; D may be TRBD1 (6 bases). Germline V gives CDR1 SGHTA, CDR2 FQGNSA. There are 17 residues in the CDR3. Trimming removed 4 bases from V and 0 bases from J, with 16 bases in between.

V usage is TRBV29-1 and J usage is TRBJ2-1, with 7 positions matching TRBD2. This CDR3 is 14 amino acids long. The V and J ends lost 5 bases and 0 bases, in that order; junction bases with no gene match: 4. CDR1 is SQVTM, CDR2 ANQGSEA, per germline. CDR3 nucleotides: TGCAGCGTTCGCGGACTAGACTCCTACAATGAGCAGTTCTTC. This codes for CSVRGLDSYNEQFF.

The V gene is TRBV18, the J gene TRBJ1-1; D unresolved. V gave up 3 bases and J gave up 6 bases, with 5 bases separating them. CDR3 size: 11 residues. The germline V gene encodes CDR1 KGHSH and CDR2 LQKENI. CDR3 amino acids: CASSPRSEAFF. CDR3 coding DNA: TGTGCCAGCTCACCCCGCTCTGAAGCTTTCTTT.